The clone carrying this T cell receptor beta chain was seen only a few times. Antigen unknown. PCR amplification relied on 60 Vbeta primers (plus 13 Jbeta primers). Profiled with immunoSEQ multiplex PCR; TCRdb holds only in-frame clones, not every one. The sample has over 200,000 clones, approximately 87% seen once. The record originates from a study of cytomegalovirus exposure and HLA in healthy donors. For the study at large: There were some 120 million unique TCR beta sequences, drawn from 150 million to 200 million T cells, in an earlier analysis. Notes on the study in general: Apart from CMV serostatus, no immune exposure information was available. Common viral pathogens seemed to be connected with several of the most significant clusters, according to a later analysis.

The CDR3 contains 13 residues. Trimming removed 6 bases from V and 4 bases from J, with 10 bases in between. Germline lookup yields CDR1 ENHRY and CDR2 SYGVKD. The origin of this receptor is a human donor in good health. The sequencing sample was made of PBMCs. The chain couples TRBV10-3 to TRBJ1-5; D gene uncertain. CDR3 nucleotide sequence: TGTGCCATCAGATCCAGTGAAAATCAGCCCCAGCATTTT. Translating gives CAIRSSENQPQHF.